These 22 T cell receptor beta chains came from one sample sequenced in a study of blood T cell repertoires in COVID-19. TCRdb keeps only in-frame clones here, not all; method: immunoSEQ multiplex PCR. The table records a few hundred thousand clones, approximately 80% of them present only once. The source material was peripheral blood. These receptors all stem from a human donor with acute or convalescent COVID-19. The donor label of this sample is uncertain.

The chain links TRBV5-1 to TRBJ2-7; 8 bases match TRBD2. V was pared by 0 bases and J by 4 bases, with 3 bases of the junction left unmatched. The CDR3 has 14 amino acids. CDR1 and CDR2 (germline): SGHRS, YFSETQ. The CDR3 region is CASSLVSGSYEQYF. The CDR3 DNA is TGCGCCAGCAGCTTGGTGAGCGGGAGTTACGAGCAGTACTTC.

This chain uses TRBV6-5 with TRBJ1-5; 9 bases are a match to TRBD1. V shed 6 bases, J shed 8 bases, and the junction held 8 bases outside the gene matches. CDR1 is MNHEY and CDR2 is SVGAGI in the germline V gene. This CDR3 has 14 residues. In DNA, the CDR3 is TGTGCCAGCAGGGGGGACAGGGTTTGGGAGCCCCAGCATTTT. It codes for CASRGDRVWEPQHF.

This clone was detected only a few times. The genes are TRBV7-2 and TRBJ1-2; possibly TRBD1 for D (5 bases). The germline V gene encodes CDR1 SGHTA and CDR2 FQGNSA. Trimming shortened V by 1 base and J by 0 bases, and 12 bases separated the two germline ends. The CDR3 covers 16 residues. DNA for the CDR3: TGTGCCAGCAGCTTAGTAGGGGCCGGTACTAACTATGGCTACACCTTC. Translated, it gives CASSLVGAGTNYGYTF.

V is TRBV5-4 and J is TRBJ2-5, with TRBD2 matching 9 bases. Trimming removed 3 bases from V and 5 bases from J; junction bases left unmatched: 11. This CDR3 has 16 amino acids. Germline V gene lookup returns CDR1 SGHNT and CDR2 YYREEE (reference sequence). CDR3 loop: CASSSTGGGAGETQYF. The CDR3 nucleotides read TGTGCCAGCAGCTCTACAGGCGGGGGGGCAGGTGAGACCCAGTACTTC.

This sequence joins TRBV19 and TRBJ1-1; TRBD1 might be the D (6 bases). V lost 7 bases and J 0 bases, leaving 12 bases between the germline ends. The CDR3 sequence is 14 residues long. Germline V gene sequence: CDR1 LNHDA, CDR2 SQIVND (reference sequence). The CDR3 coding sequence is TGTGCCAGTAAATGGGACAATATGAACACTGAAGCTTTCTTT. Translating it yields CASKWDNMNTEAFF.

As to this clone: Within the sample, other DNA sequences also encode this same CDR3. The chain uses TRBV5-1 and TRBJ1-2; a possible D gene is TRBD1 (6 bases). V shed 2 bases and J shed 0 bases, with 8 bases lying between them. CDR3 length: 14 amino acids. The germline gives CDR1 SGHRS, CDR2 YFSETQ. The DNA for the CDR3 is TGCGCCAGCAGCTTAGGGGGACCTAACTATGGCTACACCTTC. Its translation is CASSLGGPNYGYTF.

The V and J genes are TRBV18 and TRBJ2-5; TRBD2 matches at 11 bases. Germline values: CDR1 KGHSH, CDR2 LQKENI. V shed 4 bases and J 2 bases; nucleotides not matched to a gene: 3. This CDR3 contains 15 residues. CDR3 nucleotides: TGTGCCAGCTCACGAGGGACTAGCGGACAAGAGACCCAGTACTTC. This gives the protein CASSRGTSGQETQYF.

J is TRBJ1-5 and V is TRBV7-9, with D unresolved. The CDR3 is 16 amino acids. Germline values: CDR1 SEHNR, CDR2 FQNEAQ (reference sequence). The V end lost 0 bases, the J end lost 2 bases, and 11 bases lay between the germline ends. As DNA, the CDR3 is TGTGCCAGCAGCTTAGCGGGAGGGTCCGGCAATCAGCCCCAGCATTTT. Its protein is CASSLAGGSGNQPQHF.

The J gene is TRBJ1-5, the V gene TRBV6-2 or TRBV6-3; maybe TRBD1 (5 bases). The CDR3 runs to 16 residues. Trimming pared 6 bases from V and 3 bases from J, leaving 18 bases between. Germline loops: CDR1 MNHEY, CDR2 SVGEGT. This chain's CDR3 is CASSPAPYRINQPQHF. CDR3 DNA: TGTGCCAGCAGCCCAGCCCCCTACAGGATCAATCAGCCCCAGCATTTT.

This clone was seen more than once but under ten times. The chain couples TRBV19 to TRBJ2-6; no clear D. The germline gives CDR1 LNHDA, CDR2 SQIVND (reference sequence). This CDR3 is 16 amino acids long. V was pared by 6 bases and J by 0 bases, with 12 bases between. Written as DNA, the CDR3 is TGTGCCAGTAGCCCCGTTAAGAGCTCTGGGGCCAACGTCCTGACTTTC. Translation: CASSPVKSSGANVLTF.

The chain uses TRBV5-1 and TRBJ2-7; 8 nucleotides align to TRBD1. The CDR3 sequence is 15 residues long. In germline, CDR1 is SGHRS, CDR2 YFSETQ. The V gene end was trimmed by 5 bases and the J gene end by 5 bases; junction bases not matched to a gene: 12. The CDR3 DNA is TGCGCCAGCAGGAGGGGGAGGACAGGGCTCGACGAGCAGTACTTC. Encoded protein: CASRRGRTGLDEQYF.

A remark on this clone: Relative to the germline gene, one junction end is altered; a read error may explain this. V usage is TRBV5-1 and J usage is TRBJ1-2, with a weak D call TRBD1 (6 bases). The CDR3 is 12 amino acids. CDR1 and CDR2 (germline): SGHRS, YFSETQ. The CDR3 nucleotides read TGCGCCAGCAGCCCCGACAGGTCCCCAAAGCATTTC. Its protein product is CASSPDRSPKHF.

The CDR3 is CASSPGNTEAFF. CDR3 nucleotide sequence: TGTGCCAGCTCACCCGGGAACACTGAAGCTTTCTTT. The chain has TRBV18 and TRBJ1-1; D ambiguous. The CDR3 loop spans 12 amino acids. From germline, CDR1 is KGHSH and CDR2 LQKENI. V was cut by 3 bases and J by 1 base, with 3 bases left in between.

The chain recombines TRBV21-1 with TRBJ1-5; the DNA was not compared with TRBD1, the D call given in the table. TRBV21-1 is a pseudogene locus. CDR3 length: 15 amino acids. The CDR3 DNA sequence: TGTGCCAGCAGCAAAGGTTCGGACAAATATCAGCCCCAGCATTTT. This encodes CASSKGSDKYQPQHF.

The V and J genes are TRBV28 and TRBJ2-1, with 9 positions matching TRBD2. This CDR3 spans 13 amino acids. J gave up 15 bases and V 4 bases, and 10 bases lay outside the gene matches. Germline V gene lookup returns CDR1 MDHEN and CDR2 SYDVKM. In DNA form, the CDR3 reads TGTGCCAGCAGTTCCCGAGGGACTAGCTTTTGGTTCTTC. Its translation: CASSSRGTSFWFF.

J is TRBJ2-6 and V is TRBV18; D not resolved. CDR3 length: 14 amino acids. Germline assignment: CDR1 KGHSH and CDR2 LQKENI. Trimming removed 2 bases at V and 4 bases at J, with 6 bases between. CDR3 region: CASSPGLGANVLTF. As DNA, the CDR3 is TGTGCCAGCTCACCAGGGCTCGGGGCCAACGTCCTGACTTTC.

The rearrangement links TRBV21-1 to TRBJ1-1; the DNA was not compared with TRBD1, the D call given in the table. TRBV21-1 is a pseudogene. CDR3 length equals 18 residues. Here the CDR3 reads CASSKGRGGRNMNTEAFF. As DNA, the CDR3 is TGTGCCAGCAGCAAAGGGAGAGGGGGCCGGAACATGAACACTGAAGCTTTCTTT.

The chain is built from TRBV28 and TRBJ2-5; D remains unclear. V lost 1 base and J lost 5, with 8 bases in between. This CDR3 has 13 residues. Germline lookup yields CDR1 MDHEN and CDR2 SYDVKM. CDR3: CASSLSLPETQYF. The CDR3 DNA follows: TGTGCCAGCAGTTTATCCCTTCCGGAGACCCAGTACTTC. Full variable domain (outside the CDR3, taken from reference TRBV28 and TRBJ2-5): DVKVTQSSRYLVKRTGEKVFLECVQDMDHENMFWYRQDPGLGLRLIYFSYDVKMKEKGDIPEGYSVSREKKERFSLILESASTNQTSMYLCASSLSLPETQYFGPGTRLLVL.

This chain connects TRBV5-8 to TRBJ2-6; a possible D gene is TRBD1 (5 bases). The CDR3 contains 16 residues. In germline, CDR1 is SGHTS, CDR2 YDEGEE. The V and J ends lost 4 bases and 4 bases respectively, with 15 bases between them. Here the CDR3 DNA reads TGTGCCAGCAGCCCCGCCCAGGGCTCGGGGGCCAACGTCCTGACTTTC. Its protein product is CASSPAQGSGANVLTF.

DNA for the CDR3: TGTGCCAGCAGCTTACGCGGGGCCCCCTACGAGCAGTACTTC. It yields the protein CASSLRGAPYEQYF. This sequence joins TRBV7-2 and TRBJ2-7; tentatively, D is TRBD2 (6 bases). The CDR3 spans 14 residues. The V gene lost 2 bases and the J gene lost 2 bases, with 10 bases spanning the gap. CDR1 is SGHTA and CDR2 is FQGNSA in the germline V gene.

The rearrangement links TRBV3-1 (or the pseudogene TRBV3-2) to TRBJ2-7; D possibly corresponds to TRBD2 (5 bases). With 0 bases removed from V and 3 bases from J, the gap between germline ends came to 12 bases. The CDR3 runs to 15 residues. Germline-derived CDR1 and CDR2 are LGHDT and YNNKEL (reference sequence). CDR3 sequence reads: CASSQDPAGRYEQYF. The CDR3 DNA reads TGTGCCAGCAGCCAAGATCCGGCGGGCCGCTACGAGCAGTACTTC.

The V and J genes are TRBV28 and TRBJ1-2; possible D gene TRBD1, 5 bases. This CDR3 is 17 amino acids long. Germline V gene data show CDR1 as MDHEN and CDR2 as SYDVKM. The V end was cut by 6 bases, the J end by 1 base, with 21 bases between. CDR3 amino acids: CASSLGSGGRINYGYTF. The CDR3 nucleotides are TGTGCCAGCAGCCTAGGGTCGGGGGGGAGGATTAACTATGGCTACACCTTC.